A selection of T cell receptor beta chains follows, all from one sample in a study of cytomegalovirus exposure and HLA in healthy donors. Profiled with immunoSEQ multiplex PCR; TCRdb holds only in-frame clones, not every one. The sample records approximately 290,000 clones, approximately 80% being singletons. The sample consisted of PBMCs. The receptor source for this set is a girl aged 2-10 years in good health and CMV-seronegative. Both conserved end residues are part of each CDR3. Each record gives: V gene, clone size, J gene, D gene, CDR3 protein, CDR3 DNA. D genes are given only for firm matches. Rows may omit the clone size; those that give it use once, few, many or a size class.

V: TRBV11-1; size: few; J: TRBJ2-7; D: -; CDR3: CASSPGFDLEQYF; DNA: TGTGCCAGCAGCCCGGGATTCGATCTCGAGCAGTACTTC
V: TRBV2; size: once; J: TRBJ2-1; D: TRBD2; CDR3: CARGLADHNEQFF; DNA: TGTGCCAGAGGGCTAGCGGACCACAATGAGCAGTTCTTC
V: TRBV29-1; size: -; J: TRBJ2-1; D: -; CDR3: CSVDGAGYNEQFF; DNA: TGCAGCGTTGATGGCGCGGGCTACAATGAGCAGTTCTTC
V: TRBV5-1; size: few; J: TRBJ2-5; D: TRBD1; CDR3: CASSAWDRVGETQYF; DNA: TGCGCCAGCAGCGCCTGGGACAGGGTGGGAGAGACCCAGTACTTC
V: TRBV5-6; size: once; J: TRBJ2-3; D: TRBD2; CDR3: CASSLVSSGIPDTQYF; DNA: TGTGCCAGCAGCTTGGTTAGTAGCGGGATCCCAGATACGCAGTATTTT
V: TRBV5-4; size: -; J: TRBJ2-7; D: TRBD2; CDR3: CASRPLAGDEQYF; DNA: TGTGCCAGCAGGCCGTTAGCGGGAGACGAGCAGTACTTC
V: TRBV5-1; size: -; J: TRBJ2-3; D: TRBD2; CDR3: CASSLSGAGVKDTQYF; DNA: TGCGCCAGCAGCCTAAGTGGGGCGGGAGTTAAGGATACGCAGTATTTT
V: TRBV19; size: few; J: TRBJ1-5; D: -; CDR3: CASSISIQGGQPQHF; DNA: TGTGCCAGTAGTATTTCGATCCAGGGCGGTCAGCCCCAGCATTTT
V: TRBV27; size: few; J: TRBJ1-6; D: -; CDR3: CASSLMTANSPLHF; DNA: TGTGCCAGCAGTCTAATGACAGCAAATTCACCCCTCCACTTT
V: TRBV7-9; size: once; J: TRBJ2-7; D: -; CDR3: CASSLNMGTYEQYF; DNA: TGTGCCAGCAGCCTAAATATGGGGACATACGAGCAGTACTTC
V: TRBV18; size: -; J: TRBJ2-1; D: -; CDR3: CASSPEHVGTSYEQFF; DNA: TGTGCCAGCTCACCGGAACATGTAGGGACAAGTTATGAGCAGTTCTTC
V: TRBV7-2; size: -; J: TRBJ1-4; D: -; CDR3: CASSHGRSNEKLFF; DNA: TGTGCCAGCAGCCATGGGAGGTCTAATGAAAAACTGTTTTTT
V: TRBV4-1; size: -; J: TRBJ1-4; D: -; CDR3: CASSLSGTQNEKLFF; DNA: TGCGCCAGCAGCCTCTCCGGGACACAGAATGAAAAACTGTTTTTT
V: TRBV5-6; size: -; J: TRBJ1-5; D: TRBD1; CDR3: CASSKGQNQPQHF; DNA: TGTGCCAGCAGCAAGGGACAGAATCAGCCCCAGCATTTT
V: TRBV5-1; size: -; J: TRBJ2-1; D: -; CDR3: CASSLGYTSSRGEQFF; DNA: TGCGCCAGCAGCTTGGGTTACACTAGTTCGCGTGGTGAGCAGTTCTTC
V: TRBV2; size: -; J: TRBJ2-2; D: TRBD1; CDR3: CASTNRGPNTGELFF; DNA: TGTGCCAGCACTAACAGGGGGCCGAACACCGGGGAGCTGTTTTTT
V: TRBV28; size: -; J: TRBJ2-2; D: TRBD1; CDR3: CASSLYGQGSTGELFF; DNA: TGTGCCAGCAGTTTATACGGACAGGGATCCACCGGGGAGCTGTTTTTT
V: TRBV6-1; size: once; J: TRBJ2-1; D: TRBD2; CDR3: CASSGRYGTRINEQFF; DNA: TGTGCCAGCAGTGGCCGCTACGGGACTAGAATCAATGAGCAGTTCTTC
V: TRBV6-1; size: once; J: TRBJ1-5; D: TRBD1; CDR3: CASSESTRGRRQPQHF; DNA: TGTGCCAGCAGTGAATCTACCAGGGGGCGGCGGCAGCCCCAGCATTTT
V: TRBV6-6; size: -; J: TRBJ2-7; D: -; CDR3: CASSYSGTEEYF; DNA: TGTGCCAGCAGTTACTCGGGGACTGAGGAGTACTTC
V: TRBV5-4; size: -; J: TRBJ2-1; D: TRBD2; CDR3: CASRPSGGAFDEQFF; DNA: TGTGCCAGCAGACCGAGCGGGGGGGCCTTCGATGAGCAGTTCTTC
V: TRBV11-2; size: -; J: TRBJ2-3; D: TRBD1; CDR3: CASSPGGWTDTQYF; DNA: TGTGCCAGCAGCCCAGGGGGCTGGACAGATACGCAGTATTTT
V: TRBV9; size: once; J: TRBJ1-2; D: TRBD1; CDR3: CASSLPLGGSAYGYTF; DNA: TGTGCCAGCAGCCTCCCTCTAGGGGGCTCAGCCTATGGCTACACCTTC
V: TRBV28; size: -; J: TRBJ2-5; D: TRBD2; CDR3: CASSSPLRGSRETQYF; DNA: TGTGCCAGCAGTTCGCCGCTGCGGGGGAGCAGGGAGACCCAGTACTTC
V: TRBV7-6; size: -; J: TRBJ2-5; D: -; CDR3: CASSRGEPETQYF; DNA: TGTGCCAGCAGCCGGGGAGAGCCAGAGACCCAGTACTTC
V: TRBV5-1; size: -; J: TRBJ2-7; D: -; CDR3: CASSPDFYEQYF; DNA: TGCGCCAGCAGCCCGGACTTTTACGAGCAGTACTTC
V: TRBV2; size: -; J: TRBJ2-7; D: -; CDR3: CASFGSSYEQYF; DNA: TGTGCCAGCTTCGGGAGCTCCTACGAGCAGTACTTC
V: TRBV27; size: -; J: TRBJ2-1; D: TRBD1; CDR3: CASSTGTGREQFF; DNA: TGTGCCAGCAGCACTGGGACAGGACGTGAGCAGTTCTTC
V: TRBV28; size: -; J: TRBJ1-2; D: TRBD1; CDR3: CASRQTGVGYTF; DNA: TGTGCCAGCAGGCAGACAGGGGTAGGCTACACCTTC
V: TRBV5-1; size: -; J: TRBJ2-7; D: -; CDR3: CASSLGLGAVPHEQYF; DNA: TGCGCCAGCAGCTTGGGGTTGGGGGCGGTTCCCCACGAGCAGTACTTC
V: TRBV9; size: once; J: TRBJ2-7; D: TRBD2; CDR3: CASSPNPSGGAYEQYF; DNA: TGTGCCAGCAGCCCAAATCCTAGCGGGGGGGCCTACGAGCAGTACTTC
V: TRBV28; size: -; J: TRBJ1-3; D: TRBD1; CDR3: CASSTHRGEGNTIYF; DNA: TGTGCCAGCAGTACCCACAGGGGAGAAGGAAACACCATATATTTT
V: TRBV4-1; size: -; J: TRBJ2-1; D: TRBD1; CDR3: CASSPMHGDRAYNEQFF; DNA: TGCGCCAGCAGCCCCATGCATGGGGACAGAGCCTACAATGAGCAGTTCTTC
V: TRBV7-9; size: -; J: TRBJ1-2; D: -; CDR3: CASSSWGSNYGYTF; DNA: TGTGCCAGCAGCTCCTGGGGCTCTAACTATGGCTACACCTTC
V: TRBV7-9; size: -; J: TRBJ2-1; D: TRBD2; CDR3: CASSVRLAGYNNEQFF; DNA: TGTGCCAGCAGCGTTAGACTAGCGGGATATAACAATGAGCAGTTCTTC
V: TRBV6-6; size: -; J: TRBJ2-7; D: TRBD2; CDR3: CASSQGGGKYF; DNA: TGTGCCAGCAGTCAGGGCGGGGGAAAGTACTTC
V: TRBV4-2; size: once; J: TRBJ1-1; D: -; CDR3: CASSQDRRSEAFF; DNA: TGTGCCAGCAGCCAAGATCGCCGGAGTGAAGCTTTCTTT
V: TRBV28; size: -; J: TRBJ2-5; D: -; CDR3: CASSPYPTGQETQYF; DNA: TGTGCCAGCAGTCCCTACCCAACAGGACAAGAGACCCAGTACTTC
V: TRBV28; size: -; J: TRBJ1-2; D: TRBD1; CDR3: CASSWDRTNYGYTF; DNA: TGTGCCAGCAGTTGGGACAGGACTAACTATGGCTACACCTTC
V: TRBV18; size: -; J: TRBJ1-6; D: TRBD1; CDR3: CASSLLQGIPNSPLHF; DNA: TGTGCCAGCTCACTACTACAGGGGATCCCTAATTCACCCCTCCACTTT
V: TRBV7-2; size: -; J: TRBJ1-2; D: TRBD1; CDR3: CASSLVQGADGYTF; DNA: TGTGCCAGCAGCTTAGTTCAGGGGGCGGATGGCTACACCTTC
V: TRBV5-1; size: -; J: TRBJ2-7; D: TRBD2; CDR3: CASSLAPSGNPYEQYF; DNA: TGCGCCAGCAGCTTGGCCCCTAGCGGTAATCCCTACGAGCAGTACTTC
V: TRBV7-2; size: few; J: TRBJ1-4; D: -; CDR3: CASSLVGTQNNEKLFF; DNA: TGTGCCAGCAGCTTAGTTGGGACTCAAAATAATGAAAAACTGTTTTTT
V: TRBV9; size: -; J: TRBJ2-5; D: -; CDR3: CASSVSAGETQYF; DNA: TGTGCCAGCAGCGTCTCGGCGGGAGAGACCCAGTACTTC
V: TRBV7-8; size: -; J: TRBJ2-7; D: -; CDR3: CASSPAGRAYEQYF; DNA: TGTGCCAGCAGTCCAGCGGGCAGGGCTTACGAGCAGTACTTC